Each of the 28 T cell receptor beta chains below was sequenced from the same sample in a study of T-cell memory formation after mild COVID-19. TCRdb recomputed calls from the 5' RACE reads with MiXCR, one row per CDR3 protein. The data hold 70,000 to 100,000 distinct CDR3 sequences, with about 14% observed a single time. Material: PBMCs or a T cell subset sorted from them (not recorded which). All receptors derive from a man younger than 35 who had mild COVID-19 (a few samples of this study predate the infection). Cell type and time point are not known.

This sequence joins TRBV11-1 and TRBJ1-1; perhaps TRBD1 as D (5 bases). The CDR3 consists of 14 residues. Trimming left V 4 bases short and J 3 bases short, with 12 bases between. Germline lookup yields CDR1 SGHAT and CDR2 FQDESV (reference sequence). CDR3 sequence reads: CASSWQMGDTEAFF. As DNA, the CDR3 is TGTGCCAGCAGCTGGCAAATGGGGGACACTGAAGCTTTCTTT.

This chain joins TRBV5-1 and TRBJ2-1, with 14 bases identical to TRBD2. TRBJ2-7 matches the DNA end more closely, so the J call is doubtful. The CDR3 loop spans 19 amino acids. Looked up from germline, CDR1 is SGHRS and CDR2 is YFSETQ. The CDR3 DNA reads TGCGCCAGCAGCTTGTTCCAACTCACCGGACTAGCGGGGGGTTATGAGCAGTACTTC. It encodes CASSLFQLTGLAGGYEQYF.

The chain has TRBV9 and TRBJ2-6, with a weak D call TRBD1 (6 bases). Per the germline V gene, CDR1 is SGDLS and CDR2 is YYNGEE. Between the trimmed V and J ends, which lost 3 bases and 2 bases, there was a span of 9 bases. The CDR3 totals 15 residues. Here the CDR3 reads CASSGGGAGANVLTF. The CDR3 nucleotides read TGTGCCAGCAGCGGTGGGGGCGCTGGGGCCAACGTCCTGACTTTC.

This clonotype was detected a few times. V is TRBV20-1 and J is TRBJ2-7, with unresolved D. V dropped 3 bases and J dropped 3 bases, with 9 bases sitting between them. The CDR3 runs 12 residues. CDR1 and CDR2 (germline): DFQATT, SNEGSKA (reference sequence). Written as DNA, the CDR3 is TGCAGTGCTAGGGGGTCGGGCTACGAGCAGTACTTC. Protein product: CSARGSGYEQYF.

This clonotype was picked up one time. The chain has TRBV9 and TRBJ1-2, with D possibly TRBD1 on 6 matching bases. This CDR3 is built from 16 residues. V lost 4 bases and J lost 0, with 16 bases in between. Germline CDR1 and CDR2: SGDLS and YYNGEE. The CDR3: CASSPLVTGTNYGYTF. The DNA of the CDR3 is TGTGCCAGCAGCCCGCTCGTGACAGGCACTAACTATGGCTACACCTTC.

This clonotype has a handful of counts. The chain employs TRBV7-9 and TRBJ2-1; D may be TRBD2 (7 bases). The CDR3 runs 16 residues. V was shortened by 6 bases and J by 4 bases, with 19 bases between the two germline ends. Germline-derived CDR1 and CDR2 are SEHNR and FQNEAQ (reference sequence). This CDR3 reads CASSTEGGAEYNEQFF. CDR3 coding DNA: TGTGCCAGCAGTACGGAAGGGGGGGCAGAGTACAATGAGCAGTTCTTC. The entire variable domain, with the rest obtained from reference TRBV7-9 and TRBJ2-1, is as follows: DTGVSQNPRHKITKRGQNVTFRCDPISEHNRLYWYRQTLGQGPEFLTYFQNEAQLEKSRLLSDRFSAERPKGSFSTLEIQRTEQGDSAMYLCASSTEGGAEYNEQFFGPGTRLTVL.

This clonotype occurred once. This rearrangement joins TRBV20-1 to TRBJ1-2; no definite D call. The germline V gene has CDR1 DFQATT and CDR2 SNEGSKA (reference sequence). Trimming cost V 0 bases and J 4 bases, with 18 bases left between them. CDR3 length equals 16 residues. In DNA, the CDR3 is TGCAGTGCTAGAGATCCCGGCGAGGGAGGAGTCTATGGCTACACCTTC. Protein: CSARDPGEGGVYGYTF.

This clonotype was picked up a small number of times. V usage is TRBV5-1 and J usage is TRBJ1-5; 7 nucleotides match TRBD1. The germline V gene encodes CDR1 SGHRS and CDR2 YFSETQ. With 4 bases clipped from V and 9 bases from J, the junction kept 13 bases outside the gene matches. The CDR3 consists of 15 residues. The CDR3 region has the DNA TGCGCCAGCAGCCAATTACAGGGGACACGAGTGCCCCAGCATTTT. Translation: CASSQLQGTRVPQHF.

The V gene is TRBV6-2 or TRBV6-3, the J gene TRBJ2-6; a possible D gene is TRBD1 (5 bases). Germline CDR1 reads MNHEY; CDR2 reads SVGEGT. The CDR3 has 18 residues. The V end lost 5 bases, the J end lost 3 bases, and 20 bases lay between the germline ends. The CDR3 nucleotides read TGTGCCAGCAGTAAGAAACCAGTCCAGGGTTTTGGGGCCAACGTCCTGACTTTC. It specifies CASSKKPVQGFGANVLTF.

The chain has TRBV5-1 and TRBJ1-1, with 7 bases that match TRBD1. This CDR3 has 14 amino acids. J lost 1 base, V lost 4 bases, and 4 bases had no gene match. The germline V gene has CDR1 SGHRS and CDR2 YFSETQ. The CDR3 is CASSVRGANTEAFF. The CDR3 bases are TGCGCCAGCAGCGTCAGGGGGGCGAACACTGAAGCTTTCTTT.

CDR3 coding DNA: TGTGCCAGCAGGGCACTAGCGGGACCTGAGCAGTACTTC. Amino acid sequence: CASRALAGPEQYF. The chain carries TRBV6-1 and TRBJ2-7; TRBD2 agrees at 10 bases. Germline V CDR1 and CDR2: MNHNS, SASEGT. V was clipped by 6 bases and J by 7 bases; unmatched bases: 6. The CDR3 totals 13 residues.

The rearrangement joins TRBV24-1 to TRBJ2-5, with D perhaps TRBD1 or TRBD2 (5 bases each). V lost 3 bases and J lost 4, with 17 bases in between. The CDR3 is made up of 16 amino acids. From germline, CDR1 is KGHDR and CDR2 SFDVKD. CDR3 sequence reads: CATSDPSSVGRETQYF. The DNA of the CDR3 is TGTGCCACCAGTGATCCCTCCTCTGTGGGACGAGAGACCCAGTACTTC.

This clonotype was counted many times. The chain uses TRBV4-3 and TRBJ1-6, with D unresolved. V shed 2 bases and J shed 8 bases, with 13 bases lying between them. The CDR3 is 15 amino acids. CDR1 LGHNA and CDR2 YSLEER come from the germline V gene. The CDR3 DNA sequence: TGCGCCAGCAGCCAATACACTGGCAGATATTCACCCCTCCACTTT. It specifies CASSQYTGRYSPLHF.

The chain uses TRBV4-1 and TRBJ2-1; possible D gene TRBD2, 6 bases. The CDR3 length is 17 residues. Trimming pared 1 base from V and 7 bases from J, leaving 20 bases between. The V gene's germline CDR1 is MGHRA and CDR2 YSYEKL. The chain's CDR3 is CASSQALPGLGANEQFF. Written as DNA, the CDR3 is TGCGCCAGCAGCCAAGCCCTGCCGGGACTGGGAGCGAATGAGCAGTTCTTC.

This clonotype came up a few times. The gene calls are TRBV7-9 and TRBJ1-5; D remains ambiguous. The germline gives CDR1 SEHNR, CDR2 FQNEAQ (reference sequence). V lost 4 bases and J lost 0, with 16 bases in between. CDR3 length: 17 amino acids. CDR3 region: CASSSTEVGYSNQPQHF. The CDR3 coding sequence is TGTGCCAGCAGCTCCACCGAGGTGGGATATAGCAATCAGCCCCAGCATTTT. Complete variable domain (other parts from reference TRBV7-9 and TRBJ1-5): DTGVSQNPRHKITKRGQNVTFRCDPISEHNRLYWYRQTLGQGPEFLTYFQNEAQLEKSRLLSDRFSAERPKGSFSTLEIQRTEQGDSAMYLCASSSTEVGYSNQPQHFGDGTRLSIL.

This clonotype is labeled as medium-sized (0.01 to 0.1%). The rearrangement uses TRBV9 and TRBJ2-7; maybe TRBD2 (5 bases). V was pared by 4 bases and J by 3 bases, with 14 bases between. Germline CDR1 SGDLS, CDR2 YYNGEE. The CDR3 runs to 14 residues. The CDR3 reads CASSLAGDDYEQYF. The CDR3 nucleotides read TGTGCCAGCAGCTTAGCCGGGGATGACTACGAGCAGTACTTC.

A few counts support this clonotype. The chain recombines TRBV7-6 with TRBJ2-2; D is possibly TRBD2 (6 bases). Germline V lookup: CDR1 SGHVS, CDR2 FNYEAQ. The CDR3 length is 15 residues. The germline V and J ends were trimmed by 3 bases and 4 bases, with 12 bases remaining between them. The CDR3 DNA is TGTGCCAGCAGCTTGGGGACTCGGGGCACCGGGGAGCTGTTTTTT. Translating gives CASSLGTRGTGELFF.

The chain employs TRBV7-9 and TRBJ2-3; 10 bases line up with TRBD2. The CDR3 runs to 16 residues. From germline, CDR1 is SEHNR and CDR2 FQNEAQ (reference sequence). Trimming took 4 bases from V and 5 from J; bases not matched to a gene: 9. The CDR3 sequence: CASSSPAGGLGDTQYF. The CDR3 nucleotides are TGTGCCAGCAGCTCCCCAGCGGGGGGGCTTGGAGATACGCAGTATTTT.

In this sample, this clonotype turned up a few times. The rearrangement uses TRBV12-3 or TRBV12-4 and TRBJ1-1; TRBD1 might be the D (5 bases). V dropped 2 bases and J dropped 7 bases, with 17 bases sitting between them. The CDR3 extends over 15 amino acids. The CDR3 loop reads CASSLPQGPGLEAFF. The CDR3 nucleotides read TGTGCCAGCAGTTTACCCCAGGGTCCCGGCCTTGAAGCTTTCTTT.

The chain carries TRBV6-2 or TRBV6-3 and TRBJ1-1; D is uncertain. The CDR3 is made up of 14 amino acids. Germline CDR1 is MNHEY and CDR2 is SVGEGT. The germline V and J ends were trimmed by 5 bases and 0 bases, with 10 bases remaining between them. CDR3 loop: CASSPQELNTEAFF. CDR3 coding DNA: TGTGCCAGCAGTCCCCAAGAGTTGAACACTGAAGCTTTCTTT.

The chain employs TRBV9 and TRBJ2-3; no reliable D call. From germline, CDR1 is SGDLS and CDR2 YYNGEE. The CDR3 length is 14 residues. V was pared by 0 bases and J by 3 bases, with 8 bases between. The CDR3 here is CASSVVGWTDTQYF. For the CDR3, the DNA is TGTGCCAGCAGCGTAGTAGGGTGGACAGATACGCAGTATTTT.

This clonotype was seen repeatedly, ten times or more. The V and J genes are TRBV12-3 or TRBV12-4 and TRBJ1-1; 8 bases fit TRBD1. The V and J ends lost 4 bases and 1 base, in that order; junction bases with no gene match: 2. This CDR3 comprises 14 residues. CDR3 DNA sequence: TGTGCCAGCAGTTCCGGACAGGGGAACACTGAAGCTTTCTTT. Its translation: CASSSGQGNTEAFF.

The chain couples TRBV4-3 to TRBJ2-1; tentatively, D is TRBD1 or TRBD2 (5 bases each). Between the trimmed V and J ends, which lost 3 bases and 0 bases, there was a span of 12 bases. CDR3 length equals 16 residues. The germline V gene encodes CDR1 LGHNA and CDR2 YSLEER. CDR3 amino acids: CASSHLGESSYNEQFF. The CDR3 region has the DNA TGCGCCAGCAGCCACCTAGGGGAGAGCTCCTACAATGAGCAGTTCTTC.

This clonotype showed up just a few times. The genes are TRBV5-5 and TRBJ2-7; D unresolved. V was pared by 1 base and J by 3 bases, with 11 bases between. The length of the CDR3 is 14 residues. CDR1 and CDR2 (germline): SGHKS, YYEKEE (reference sequence). CDR3: CASSLYREVYEQYF. The DNA of the CDR3 is TGTGCCAGCAGCTTGTATAGGGAAGTCTACGAGCAGTACTTC.

J is TRBJ2-2 and V is TRBV9, with 7 bases matching TRBD1. The CDR3 spans 19 residues. The V gene's germline CDR1 is SGDLS and CDR2 YYNGEE. With V trimmed by 1 base and J by 6 bases, 18 bases remained unmatched. The CDR3 protein is CASSVKGNRGSYSPGELFF. DNA of the CDR3: TGTGCCAGCAGCGTAAAGGGGAACAGGGGATCTTACAGTCCCGGGGAGCTGTTTTTT.

This sequence joins TRBV10-2 and TRBJ2-2; D gene unclear. CDR3 length: 14 residues. Looked up from germline, CDR1 is WSHSY and CDR2 is SAAADI. Trimming took 2 bases from V and 1 from J, leaving 5 bases between them. CDR3 sequence reads: CASSEGLNTGELFF. CDR3 DNA sequence: TGCGCCAGCAGTGAGGGGCTGAACACCGGGGAGCTGTTTTTT.

This rearrangement joins TRBV6-2 or TRBV6-3 to TRBJ1-2; no clear D gene. This CDR3 has 15 amino acids. Germline V gives CDR1 MNHEY, CDR2 SVGEGT. Trimming left V 10 bases short and J 3 bases short, with 21 bases between. The CDR3 reads CATSSGPAGHYGYTF. The CDR3 DNA is TGTGCCACCTCAAGCGGACCCGCCGGCCACTATGGCTACACCTTC.

The chain joins TRBV7-2 to TRBJ2-5; D possibly corresponds to TRBD2 (7 bases). The CDR3 sequence is 15 residues long. V was trimmed by 4 bases and J by 4 bases, leaving 16 bases between them. Germline V gene data show CDR1 as SGHTA and CDR2 as FQGNSA. The CDR3 sequence is CASSWHGGHGETQYF. CDR3 sequence (DNA): TGTGCCAGCAGCTGGCACGGGGGGCACGGAGAGACCCAGTACTTC.